This TCR beta chain was identified in a study of blood T cell repertoires in COVID-19. Germline lookup yields CDR1 MGHDK and CDR2 SYGVNS. There are 10 residues in the CDR3. V was cut by 9 bases and J by 8 bases, with 10 bases left in between. The Seattle patients, enrolled during active infection, were followed longitudinally. Per the study methods: How many nucleated cells were present was estimated from reference gene primer amplification. TCRdb's copy holds only in-frame clones and misses some; the assay was immunoSEQ multiplex PCR. V, J and clone size are those of that table, while D and trimming were read from the DNA. The sample comprises 350,000 to 450,000 clones, about 87% of which are singletons, and about 2.1% rests with the top ten.

The source material was peripheral blood. The TCR comes from a woman aged 55 to 70 with COVID-19, enrolled during active disease. This sequence joins TRBV25-1 and TRBJ1-2; D is undetermined. CDR3 in DNA: TGTGCCAGACAGTTGGTGGGCTACACCTTC. Its protein product is CARQLVGYTF.